A selection of T cell receptor beta chains follows, all from one sample in a study of cytomegalovirus exposure and HLA in healthy donors. Measured with immunoSEQ multiplex PCR; TCRdb has only the in-frame clones, and not every one. The sample lists around 190,000 clones, about 80% occurring once. Input material: PBMCs. These receptors were collected from a man aged 40-49 years in good health and CMV-seropositive. CDR3s include the opening cysteine and the closing phenylalanine or tryptophan. The D gene is left open where the match is weak. The size field is filled for only some rows; it gives once, few, many or a size class.

size: once; D: TRBD2; V: TRBV19; J: TRBJ2-1; CDR3: CASSTGLAGGDEQFF; DNA: TGTGCCAGTAGTACGGGACTAGCGGGGGGGGATGAGCAGTTCTTC
size: .; D: TRBD2; V: TRBV6-4; J: TRBJ2-3; CDR3: CASSLTSGGPPPTDTQYF; DNA: TGTGCCAGCAGCTTGACTAGCGGGGGACCCCCCCCCACAGATACGCAGTATTTT
size: few; D: TRBD2; V: TRBV19; J: TRBJ2-7; CDR3: CASSSQRGEKYF; DNA: TGTGCCAGTAGTAGCCAGCGGGGGGAGAAGTACTTC
size: .; D: TRBD2; V: TRBV28; J: TRBJ2-1; CDR3: CASSWPPLGESGGRRRNEQFF; DNA: TGTGCCAGCAGTTGGCCGCCACTTGGTGAGTCTGGCGGGAGGCGGCGCAATGAGCAGTTCTTC
size: .; D: .; V: TRBV19; J: TRBJ2-4; CDR3: CASSIDGFPAKNIQYF; DNA: TGTGCCAGTAGTATAGATGGCTTTCCAGCCAAAAACATTCAGTACTTC
size: .; D: TRBD2; V: TRBV7-8; J: TRBJ2-1; CDR3: CASSISGTSGYNEQFF; DNA: TGTGCCAGCAGCATATCCGGGACTAGCGGGTACAATGAGCAGTTCTTC
size: .; D: TRBD1; V: TRBV4-1; J: TRBJ2-6; CDR3: CASSPTGGISGANVLTF; DNA: TGCGCCAGCAGCCCAACAGGGGGCATTTCTGGGGCCAACGTCCTGACTTTC
size: .; D: .; V: TRBV5-1; J: TRBJ1-5; CDR3: CASSLSGRGFNQPQHF; DNA: TGCGCCAGCAGCTTGTCTGGCAGGGGCTTCAATCAGCCCCAGCATTTT
size: .; D: .; V: TRBV7-8; J: TRBJ1-2; CDR3: CASSFMGGNGYTF; DNA: TGTGCCAGCAGCTTTATGGGAGGGAATGGCTACACCTTC
size: .; D: TRBD2; V: TRBV5-1; J: TRBJ2-7; CDR3: CASSFGTKNFEQYF; DNA: TGCGCCAGCAGCTTTGGGACTAAGAACTTCGAGCAGTACTTC
size: .; D: TRBD1; V: TRBV27; J: TRBJ2-3; CDR3: CASSPRDSIWGTDTQYF; DNA: TGTGCCAGCAGTCCCCGGGACAGTATTTGGGGCACAGATACGCAGTATTTT
size: few; D: .; V: TRBV9; J: TRBJ2-1; CDR3: CASSPSGGTVNEQFF; DNA: TGTGCCAGCAGCCCCTCAGGGGGGACGGTTAATGAGCAGTTCTTC
size: .; D: TRBD2; V: TRBV2; J: TRBJ2-1; CDR3: CAAKSGAYNEQFF; DNA: TGTGCCGCGAAAAGCGGGGCCTACAATGAGCAGTTCTTC
size: .; D: TRBD1; V: TRBV6-1; J: TRBJ1-5; CDR3: CASIDRDYSNQPQHF; DNA: TGTGCCAGCATAGACAGGGATTATAGCAATCAGCCCCAGCATTTT
size: .; D: .; V: TRBV14; J: TRBJ2-3; CDR3: CASSLHSSYAQYF; DNA: TGTGCCAGCAGCCTTCACTCTTCCTATGCGCAGTATTTT
size: .; D: .; V: TRBV5-1; J: TRBJ2-1; CDR3: CASSLAQTTRDNEQFF; DNA: TGCGCCAGCAGCTTGGCCCAAACTACTAGAGACAATGAGCAGTTCTTC
size: .; D: TRBD1; V: TRBV28; J: TRBJ1-6; CDR3: CASSLMTGSNSPLHF; DNA: TGTGCCAGCAGTTTGATGACAGGGAGTAATTCACCCCTCCACTTT
size: few; D: .; V: TRBV6-5; J: TRBJ1-6; CDR3: CASSTGTRNNSPLHF; DNA: TGTGCCAGCAGTACCGGGACACGGAATAATTCACCCCTCCACTTT
size: few; D: TRBD1; V: TRBV6-1; J: TRBJ1-5; CDR3: CAIGTGEYSNQPQHF; DNA: TGTGCCATCGGGACAGGGGAATATAGCAATCAGCCCCAGCATTTT
size: .; D: TRBD2; V: TRBV5-1; J: TRBJ2-7; CDR3: CASSLTASGSYEQYF; DNA: TGCGCCAGCAGCTTGACGGCTAGCGGGAGTTACGAGCAGTACTTC
size: .; D: TRBD2; V: TRBV7-9; J: TRBJ2-2; CDR3: CATGRLAGDTGELFF; DNA: TGTGCCACCGGAAGACTAGCGGGGGACACCGGGGAGCTGTTTTTT
size: .; D: TRBD2; V: TRBV5-6; J: TRBJ2-1; CDR3: CASSLAGTSEAEQFF; DNA: TGTGCCAGCAGCTTGGCGGGGACTAGCGAGGCTGAGCAGTTCTTC
size: .; D: TRBD2; V: TRBV11-2; J: TRBJ2-1; CDR3: CASSSIGGARFEFF; DNA: TGTGCCAGCAGCTCGATCGGGGGGGCACGATTCGAGTTCTTC
size: once; D: TRBD1; V: TRBV2; J: TRBJ2-6; CDR3: CASSEKGDRGRNGANVLTF; DNA: TGTGCCAGCAGTGAAAAGGGGGACAGGGGGCGAAATGGGGCCAACGTCCTGACTTTC
size: .; D: .; V: TRBV4-3; J: TRBJ2-7; CDR3: CASSQGTLREQYF; DNA: TGCGCCAGCAGCCAAGGAACTTTACGCGAGCAGTACTTC
size: .; D: .; V: TRBV5-1; J: TRBJ2-7; CDR3: CASSVSGVGTYEQYF; DNA: TGCGCCAGCAGCGTATCAGGTGTCGGGACCTACGAGCAGTACTTC
size: .; D: .; V: TRBV5-1; J: TRBJ2-7; CDR3: CASSPDGTFSYEQYF; DNA: TGCGCCAGCAGCCCGGACGGGACATTTTCCTACGAGCAGTACTTC
size: .; D: .; V: TRBV5-1; J: TRBJ2-7; CDR3: CASSSSLGKSRTLSFYEQYF; DNA: TGCGCCAGCAGCTCTAGTCTAGGCAAGTCAAGGACATTAAGCTTCTACGAGCAGTACTTC
size: .; D: .; V: TRBV2; J: TRBJ1-5; CDR3: CASGWQGSNQPQHF; DNA: TGTGCCAGCGGATGGCAGGGTAGCAATCAGCCCCAGCATTTT
size: .; D: TRBD1; V: TRBV9; J: TRBJ1-4; CDR3: CASSGLTGPNEKLFF; DNA: TGTGCCAGCAGCGGCCTGACAGGGCCAAATGAAAAACTGTTTTTT
size: .; D: TRBD2; V: TRBV7-9; J: TRBJ2-1; CDR3: CASSSGLFNEQFF; DNA: TGTGCCAGCAGCTCGGGACTATTCAATGAGCAGTTCTTC
size: .; D: TRBD2; V: TRBV6-5; J: TRBJ2-1; CDR3: CASRPGAGGPGEQFF; DNA: TGTGCCAGCAGACCGGGCGCGGGGGGGCCTGGTGAGCAGTTCTTC
size: .; D: TRBD1; V: TRBV5-1; J: TRBJ2-5; CDR3: CASSPGQIQETQYF; DNA: TGCGCCAGCAGCCCGGGACAGATACAAGAGACCCAGTACTTC
size: .; D: .; V: TRBV29-1; J: TRBJ2-3; CDR3: CSARGGTDTQYF; DNA: TGCAGCGCCCGAGGCGGCACAGATACGCAGTATTTT
size: .; D: TRBD1; V: TRBV6-5; J: TRBJ1-5; CDR3: CASSRTGGNQPQHF; DNA: TGTGCCAGCAGTCGCACAGGGGGCAATCAGCCCCAGCATTTT
size: .; D: TRBD2; V: TRBV5-6; J: TRBJ2-5; CDR3: CASSLGSGRETQYF; DNA: TGTGCCAGCAGCTTAGGGAGCGGGAGGGAGACCCAGTACTTC
size: .; D: TRBD1; V: TRBV9; J: TRBJ2-2; CDR3: CASSGTGPEWNTGELFF; DNA: TGTGCCAGCAGCGGGACAGGCCCAGAGTGGAACACCGGGGAGCTGTTTTTT
size: .; D: TRBD1; V: TRBV18; J: TRBJ1-2; CDR3: CASSPPGTGTGYTF; DNA: TGTGCCAGCTCACCACCCGGGACAGGGACTGGCTACACCTTC
size: once; D: .; V: TRBV5-1; J: TRBJ2-7; CDR3: CASSLGQYEQYF; DNA: TGCGCCAGCAGCTTGGGACAGTACGAGCAGTACTTC
size: .; D: TRBD2; V: TRBV7-9; J: TRBJ2-1; CDR3: CASSLLAGLNEQFF; DNA: TGTGCCAGCAGCTTACTAGCGGGACTAAATGAGCAGTTCTTC
size: .; D: .; V: TRBV11-3; J: TRBJ2-3; CDR3: CASSDKDSTDTQYF; DNA: TGTGCCAGCAGCGACAAGGATAGCACAGATACGCAGTATTTT
size: .; D: TRBD1; V: TRBV11-3; J: TRBJ1-1; CDR3: CASSLRGGGYTEAFF; DNA: TGTGCCAGCAGCCTCAGAGGAGGGGGCTACACTGAAGCTTTCTTT
size: .; D: .; V: TRBV2; J: TRBJ2-1; CDR3: CASSEAGRVWKYNEQFF; DNA: TGTGCCAGCAGTGAAGCCGGGCGGGTCTGGAAATACAATGAGCAGTTCTTC
size: once; D: .; V: TRBV6-5; J: TRBJ1-2; CDR3: CASSDRNYGYTF; DNA: TGTGCCAGCAGCGACAGGAACTATGGCTACACCTTC
size: .; D: TRBD1; V: TRBV2; J: TRBJ1-2; CDR3: CASSTDRVRNGYTF; DNA: TGTGCCAGCAGTACGGACAGGGTTAGGAATGGCTACACCTTC
size: once; D: TRBD1; V: TRBV28; J: TRBJ2-7; CDR3: CASSLFRTGAEQYF; DNA: TGTGCCAGCAGTTTATTCCGGACAGGGGCCGAGCAGTACTTC
size: .; D: .; V: TRBV5-1; J: TRBJ1-4; CDR3: CASSPDSRSEKLFF; DNA: TGCGCCAGCAGCCCGGACAGTAGATCTGAAAAACTGTTTTTT
size: .; D: TRBD1; V: TRBV6-5; J: TRBJ2-7; CDR3: CASSSPGQGTYEQYF; DNA: TGTGCCAGCAGTTCTCCGGGACAGGGAACCTACGAGCAGTACTTC